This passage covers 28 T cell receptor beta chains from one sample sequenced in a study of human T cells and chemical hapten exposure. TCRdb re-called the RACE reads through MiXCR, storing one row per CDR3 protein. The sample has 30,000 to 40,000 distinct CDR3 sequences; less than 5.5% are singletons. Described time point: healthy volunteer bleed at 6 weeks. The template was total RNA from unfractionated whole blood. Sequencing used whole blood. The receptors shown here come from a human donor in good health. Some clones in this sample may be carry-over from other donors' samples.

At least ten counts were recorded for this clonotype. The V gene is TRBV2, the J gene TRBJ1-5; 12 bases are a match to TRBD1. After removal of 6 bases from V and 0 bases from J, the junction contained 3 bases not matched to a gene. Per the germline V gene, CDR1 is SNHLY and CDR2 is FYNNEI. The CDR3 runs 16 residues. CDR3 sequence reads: CASRRGQGASNQPQHF. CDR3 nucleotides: TGTGCCAGCAGGAGGGGACAGGGGGCTAGCAATCAGCCCCAGCATTTT.

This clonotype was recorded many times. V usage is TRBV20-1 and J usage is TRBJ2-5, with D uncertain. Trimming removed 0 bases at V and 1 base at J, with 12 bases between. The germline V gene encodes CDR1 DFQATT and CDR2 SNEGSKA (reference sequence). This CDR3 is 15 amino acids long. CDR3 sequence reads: CSARDWLGSQETQYF. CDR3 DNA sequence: TGCAGTGCTAGAGATTGGCTCGGCAGCCAAGAGACCCAGTACTTC.

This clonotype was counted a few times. The CDR3 coding sequence is TGTGCCAGCAGCCAAGACCCGTTTATTCTGTTTTTT. Amino acid sequence: CASSQDPFILFF. The rearrangement joins TRBV3-1 to TRBJ1-4; D is ambiguous. This CDR3 spans 12 amino acids. V was pared by 0 bases and J by 14 bases, with 10 bases between. CDR1 is LGHDT and CDR2 is YNNKEL in the germline V gene (reference sequence).

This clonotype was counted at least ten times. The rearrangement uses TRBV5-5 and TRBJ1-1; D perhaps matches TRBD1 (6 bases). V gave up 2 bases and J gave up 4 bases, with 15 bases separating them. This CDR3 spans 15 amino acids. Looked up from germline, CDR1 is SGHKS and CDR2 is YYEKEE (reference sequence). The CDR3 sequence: CASSFSYRDSTEAFF. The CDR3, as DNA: TGTGCCAGCAGCTTTAGTTACAGGGATTCCACTGAAGCTTTCTTT.

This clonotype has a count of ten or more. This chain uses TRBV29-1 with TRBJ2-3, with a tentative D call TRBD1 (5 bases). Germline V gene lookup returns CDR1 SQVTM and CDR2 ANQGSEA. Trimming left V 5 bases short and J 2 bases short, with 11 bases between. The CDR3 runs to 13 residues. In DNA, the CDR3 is TGCAGCGTTAAACAAGGGGCCACAGATACGCAGTATTTT. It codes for CSVKQGATDTQYF.

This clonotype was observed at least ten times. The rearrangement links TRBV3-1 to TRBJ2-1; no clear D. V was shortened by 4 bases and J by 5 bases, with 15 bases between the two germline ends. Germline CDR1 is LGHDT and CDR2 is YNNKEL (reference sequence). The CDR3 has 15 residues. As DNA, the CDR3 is TGTGCCAGCAGCCCCCCAAGCTCATACGACAATGAGCAGTTCTTC. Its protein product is CASSPPSSYDNEQFF.

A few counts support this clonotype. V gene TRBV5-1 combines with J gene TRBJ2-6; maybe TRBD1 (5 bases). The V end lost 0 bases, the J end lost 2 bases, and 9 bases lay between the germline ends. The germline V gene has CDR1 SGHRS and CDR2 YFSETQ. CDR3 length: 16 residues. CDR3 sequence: CASSLEGRAGANVLTF. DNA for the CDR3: TGCGCCAGCAGCTTGGAGGGCAGGGCTGGGGCCAACGTCCTGACTTTC.

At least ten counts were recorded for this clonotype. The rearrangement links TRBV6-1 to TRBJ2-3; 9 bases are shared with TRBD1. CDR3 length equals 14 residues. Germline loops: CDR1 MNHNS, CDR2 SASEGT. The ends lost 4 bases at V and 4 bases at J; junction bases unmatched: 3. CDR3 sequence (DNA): TGTGCCAGCAGTGGACAGGGGGATTCAGATACGCAGTATTTT. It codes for CASSGQGDSDTQYF.

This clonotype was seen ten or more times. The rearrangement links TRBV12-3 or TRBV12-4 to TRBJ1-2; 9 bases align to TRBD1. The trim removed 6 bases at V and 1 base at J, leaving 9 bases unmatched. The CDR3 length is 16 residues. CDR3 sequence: CASSPGYRGLNYGYTF. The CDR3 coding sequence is TGTGCCAGCAGCCCTGGGTACAGGGGGCTTAACTATGGCTACACCTTC.

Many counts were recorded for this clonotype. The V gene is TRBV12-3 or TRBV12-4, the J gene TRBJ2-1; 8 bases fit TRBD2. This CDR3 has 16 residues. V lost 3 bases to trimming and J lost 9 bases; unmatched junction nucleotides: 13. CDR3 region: CASSFSGEVLGGEQFF. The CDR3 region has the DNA TGTGCCAGCAGTTTTAGCGGGGAGGTCCTCGGTGGTGAGCAGTTCTTC.

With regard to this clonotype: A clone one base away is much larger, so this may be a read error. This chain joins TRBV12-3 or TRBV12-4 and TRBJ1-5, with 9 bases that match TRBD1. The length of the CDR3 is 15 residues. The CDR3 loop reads CASSNGQGSNEPQHF. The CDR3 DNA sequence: TGTGCCAGCAGTAACGGACAGGGGAGCAATGAGCCCCAGCATTTT.

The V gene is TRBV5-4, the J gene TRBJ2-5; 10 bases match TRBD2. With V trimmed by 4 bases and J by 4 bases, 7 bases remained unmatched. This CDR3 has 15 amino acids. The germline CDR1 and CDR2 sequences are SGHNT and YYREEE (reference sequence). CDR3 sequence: CASSPNSGGPETQYF. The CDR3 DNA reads TGTGCCAGCAGCCCCAATAGCGGGGGGCCAGAGACCCAGTACTTC.

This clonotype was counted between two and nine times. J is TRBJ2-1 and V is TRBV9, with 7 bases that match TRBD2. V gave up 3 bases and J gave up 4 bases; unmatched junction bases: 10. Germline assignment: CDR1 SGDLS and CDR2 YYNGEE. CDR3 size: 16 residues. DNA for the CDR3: TGTGCCAGCAGCGGAGGACTGGGAGGGCTATACAATGAGCAGTTCTTC. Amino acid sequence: CASSGGLGGLYNEQFF. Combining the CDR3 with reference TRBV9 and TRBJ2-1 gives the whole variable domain DSGVTQTPKHLITATGQRVTLRCSPRSGDLSVYWYQQSLDQGLQFLIQYYNGEERAKGNILERFSAQQFPDLHSELNLSSLELGDSALYFCASSGGLGGLYNEQFFGPGTRLTVL.

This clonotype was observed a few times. CDR3 DNA: TGTGCCAGCAGCTTAGACAGATACCAAGACAGGGCGATTTATAGCAATCAGCCCCAGCATTTT. It encodes CASSLDRYQDRAIYSNQPQHF. This chain joins TRBV7-2 and TRBJ1-5, with TRBD1 matching over 7 bases. Trimming at V came to 1 base and at J to 0 bases, leaving 18 bases not matched to a gene. Per germline, CDR1 SGHTA and CDR2 FQGNSA. The CDR3 is made up of 21 amino acids.

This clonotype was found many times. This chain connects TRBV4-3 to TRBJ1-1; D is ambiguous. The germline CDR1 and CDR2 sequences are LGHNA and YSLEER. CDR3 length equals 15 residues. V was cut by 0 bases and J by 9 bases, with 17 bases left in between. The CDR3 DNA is TGCGCCAGCAGCCAAGAGACGGGCACGGCAAAAAAAGCTTTCTTT. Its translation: CASSQETGTAKKAFF.

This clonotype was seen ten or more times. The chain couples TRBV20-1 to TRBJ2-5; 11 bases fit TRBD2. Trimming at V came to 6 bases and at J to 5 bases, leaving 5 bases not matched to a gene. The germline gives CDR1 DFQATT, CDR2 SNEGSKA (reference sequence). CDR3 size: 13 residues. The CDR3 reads CSAPTSGKETQYF. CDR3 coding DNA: TGCAGTGCGCCGACTAGCGGGAAGGAGACCCAGTACTTC.

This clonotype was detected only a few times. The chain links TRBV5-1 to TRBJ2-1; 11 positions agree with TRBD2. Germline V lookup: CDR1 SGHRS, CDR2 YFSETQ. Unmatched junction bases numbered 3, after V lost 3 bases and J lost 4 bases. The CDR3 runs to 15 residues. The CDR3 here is CASSWGLADYNEQFF. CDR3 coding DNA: TGCGCCAGCAGCTGGGGACTAGCGGATTACAATGAGCAGTTCTTC.

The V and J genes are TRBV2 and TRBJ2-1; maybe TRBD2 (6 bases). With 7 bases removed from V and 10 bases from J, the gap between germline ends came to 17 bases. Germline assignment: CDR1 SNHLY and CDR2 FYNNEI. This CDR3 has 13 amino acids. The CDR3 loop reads CASTELPAGEQFF. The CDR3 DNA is TGTGCCAGCACCGAGTTACCTGCGGGAGAGCAGTTCTTC. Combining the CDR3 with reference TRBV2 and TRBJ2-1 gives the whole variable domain EPEVTQTPSHQVTQMGQEVILRCVPISNHLYFYWYRQILGQKVEFLVSFYNNEISEKSEIFDDQFSVERPDGSNFTLKIRSTKLEDSAMYFCASTELPAGEQFFGPGTRLTVL.

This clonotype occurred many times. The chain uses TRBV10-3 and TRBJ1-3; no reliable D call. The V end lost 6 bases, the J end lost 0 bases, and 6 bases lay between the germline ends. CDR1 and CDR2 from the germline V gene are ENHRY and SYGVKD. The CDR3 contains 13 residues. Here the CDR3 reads CAIRDSSGNTIYF. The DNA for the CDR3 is TGTGCCATCAGGGACTCCTCTGGAAACACCATATATTTT.

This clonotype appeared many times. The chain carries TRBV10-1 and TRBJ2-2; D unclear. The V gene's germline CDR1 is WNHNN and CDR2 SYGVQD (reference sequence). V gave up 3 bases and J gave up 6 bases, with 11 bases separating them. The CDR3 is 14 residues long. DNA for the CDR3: TGCGCCAGCAGTGACCATATACTGGCCGGGGAGCTGTTTTTT. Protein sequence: CASSDHILAGELFF.

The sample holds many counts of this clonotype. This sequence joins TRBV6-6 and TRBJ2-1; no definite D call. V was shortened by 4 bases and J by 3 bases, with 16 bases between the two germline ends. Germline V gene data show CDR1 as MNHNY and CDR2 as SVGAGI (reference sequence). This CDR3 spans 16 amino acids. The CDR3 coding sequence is TGTGCCAGCAGTTTTCGTCCCGGATCTGGCTACAATGAGCAGTTCTTC. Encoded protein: CASSFRPGSGYNEQFF.

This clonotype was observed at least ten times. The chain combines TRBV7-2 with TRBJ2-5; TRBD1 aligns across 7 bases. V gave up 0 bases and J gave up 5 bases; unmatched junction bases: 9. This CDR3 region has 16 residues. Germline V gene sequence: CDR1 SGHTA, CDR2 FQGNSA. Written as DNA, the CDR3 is TGTGCCAGCAGCTTAGCTGCCCAGGGGGTCACGGAGACCCAGTACTTC. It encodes CASSLAAQGVTETQYF.

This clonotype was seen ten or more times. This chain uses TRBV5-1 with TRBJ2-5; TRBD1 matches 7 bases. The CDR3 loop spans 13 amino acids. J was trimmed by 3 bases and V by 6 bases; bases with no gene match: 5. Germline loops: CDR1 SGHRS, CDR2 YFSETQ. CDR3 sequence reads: CASTGTAKETQYF. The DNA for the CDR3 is TGCGCCAGCACTGGGACAGCTAAAGAGACCCAGTACTTC.

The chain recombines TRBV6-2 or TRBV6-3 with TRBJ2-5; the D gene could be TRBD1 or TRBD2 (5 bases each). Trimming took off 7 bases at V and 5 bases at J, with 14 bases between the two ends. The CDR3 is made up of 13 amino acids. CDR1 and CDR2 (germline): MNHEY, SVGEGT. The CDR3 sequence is CASTYPGQETQYF. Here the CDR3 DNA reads TGTGCCAGCACCTACCCGGGGCAGGAGACCCAGTACTTC.

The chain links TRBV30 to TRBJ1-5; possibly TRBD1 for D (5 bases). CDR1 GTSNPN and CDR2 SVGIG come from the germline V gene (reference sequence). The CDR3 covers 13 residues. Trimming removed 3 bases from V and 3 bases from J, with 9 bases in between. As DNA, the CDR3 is TGTGCCTGGAGAGGGACGATCAATCAGCCCCAGCATTTT. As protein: CAWRGTINQPQHF.

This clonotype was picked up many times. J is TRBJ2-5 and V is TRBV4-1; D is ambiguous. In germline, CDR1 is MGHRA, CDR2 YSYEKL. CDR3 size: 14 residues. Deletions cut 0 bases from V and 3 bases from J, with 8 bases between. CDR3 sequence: CASSQDDLKETQYF. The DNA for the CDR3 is TGCGCCAGCAGCCAAGATGACCTGAAAGAGACCCAGTACTTC.

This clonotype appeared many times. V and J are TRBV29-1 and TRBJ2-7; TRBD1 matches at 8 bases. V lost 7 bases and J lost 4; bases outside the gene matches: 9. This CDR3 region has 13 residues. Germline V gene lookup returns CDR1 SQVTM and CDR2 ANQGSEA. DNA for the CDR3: TGCAGCGGAGGACAGGGAGAGGGGTACGAGCAGTACTTC. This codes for CSGGQGEGYEQYF.

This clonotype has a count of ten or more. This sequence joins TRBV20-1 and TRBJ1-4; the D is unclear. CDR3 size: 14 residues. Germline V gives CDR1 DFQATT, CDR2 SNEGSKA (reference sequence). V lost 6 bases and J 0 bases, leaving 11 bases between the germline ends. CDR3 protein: CSALNGATNEKLFF. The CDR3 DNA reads TGCAGTGCCCTTAACGGGGCAACTAATGAAAAACTGTTTTTT.